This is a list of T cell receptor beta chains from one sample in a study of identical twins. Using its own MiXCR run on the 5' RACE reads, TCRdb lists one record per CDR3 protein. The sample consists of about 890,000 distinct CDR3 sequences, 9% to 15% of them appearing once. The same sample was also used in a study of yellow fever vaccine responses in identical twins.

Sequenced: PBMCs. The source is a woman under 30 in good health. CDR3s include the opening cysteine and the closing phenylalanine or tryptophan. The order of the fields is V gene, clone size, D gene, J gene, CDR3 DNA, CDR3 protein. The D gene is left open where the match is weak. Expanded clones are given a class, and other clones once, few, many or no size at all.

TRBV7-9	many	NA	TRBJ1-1	TGTGCCAGCAGCTCAAATTGGGTGGAAGCTTTCTTT	CASSSNWVEAFF
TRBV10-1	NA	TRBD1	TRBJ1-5	TGCGCCAGCAGTCGGGACAGGGGTTCCGAATGCAATCAGCCCCAGCATTTT	CASSRDRGSECNQPQHF
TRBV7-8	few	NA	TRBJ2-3	TGTGCCAGCAGCTCGACAACCCGCACAGATACGCAGTATTTT	CASSSTTRTDTQYF
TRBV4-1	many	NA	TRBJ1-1	TGCGCCAGCAGCCAAGTCTACGGGACCATGAACACTGAAGCTTTCTTT	CASSQVYGTMNTEAFF
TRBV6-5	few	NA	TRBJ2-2	TGTGCCAGCAGTTCCGGGCCCGTAGGTGGGGAGCTGTTTTTT	CASSSGPVGGELFF
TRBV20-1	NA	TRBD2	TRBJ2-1	TGCAGTGCTAACCTTCCTTCTAGCGGGGCTTACAGTGAGCAGTTCTTC	CSANLPSSGAYSEQFF
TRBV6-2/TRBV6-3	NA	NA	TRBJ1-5	TGTGCCAGCAGTCCTATATTCAGAGATCAGCCCCAGCATTTT	CASSPIFRDQPQHF
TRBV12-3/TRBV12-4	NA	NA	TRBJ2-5	TGTGCCAGCAGTTTAGGTAATAGCAGGGCCTACCAAGAGACCCAGTACTTC	CASSLGNSRAYQETQYF
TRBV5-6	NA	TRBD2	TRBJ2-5	TGTGCCAGCAGCTTGCCCCACGGGGGGGCCAACCAAGAGACCCAGTACTTC	CASSLPHGGANQETQYF
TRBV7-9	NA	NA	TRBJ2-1	TGTGCCAGCAGCTTAGTGACAGCTTACAATGAGCAGTTCTTC	CASSLVTAYNEQFF
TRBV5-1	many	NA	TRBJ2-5	TGCGCCAGCAGCTTGGGCAACAGCCAAGAGACCCAGTACTTC	CASSLGNSQETQYF
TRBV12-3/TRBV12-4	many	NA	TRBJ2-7	TGTGCCAGCACCTCGGGACAACTCTACGAGCAGTACTTC	CASTSGQLYEQYF
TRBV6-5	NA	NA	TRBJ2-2	TGTGCCAGCAGTTACTCGATTTACGGCGGCACCGGGGAGCTGTTTTTT	CASSYSIYGGTGELFF
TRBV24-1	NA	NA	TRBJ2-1	TGTGCCACCAGTGACTCACGACAGGCGGGCGAGGATGAGCAGTTCTTC	CATSDSRQAGEDEQFF
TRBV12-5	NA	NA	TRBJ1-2	TGTGCTAGTGGTTTGGACCTGCCGGGACTGAGGGGCTACACCTTC	CASGLDLPGLRGYTF
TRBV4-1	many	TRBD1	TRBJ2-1	TGCGCCAGCAGCCAATGGGCTGACAGGGGGGGAAATGAGCAGTTCTTC	CASSQWADRGGNEQFF
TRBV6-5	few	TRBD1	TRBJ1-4	TGTGCCAGCAGTTACCGAACCGGGACAGTTAATGAAAAACTGTTTTTT	CASSYRTGTVNEKLFF
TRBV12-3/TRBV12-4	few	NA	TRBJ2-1	TGTGCCAGCGCACCCGACAGCAACTACAATGAGCAGTTCTTC	CASAPDSNYNEQFF
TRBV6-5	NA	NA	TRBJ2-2	TGTGCCAGCAGTTACGCAGAATACTCCGGGGAGCTGTTTTTT	CASSYAEYSGELFF
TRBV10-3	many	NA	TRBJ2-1	TGTGCCATCAGGAAAGTCGAGGGCGAGCAGTTCTTC	CAIRKVEGEQFF
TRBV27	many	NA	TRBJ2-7	TGTGCCAGCAGTCCCTCCCTTTCAGAGCAGTACTTC	CASSPSLSEQYF
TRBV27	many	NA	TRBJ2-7	TGTGCCAGCAGTGGACTACCCTCCTACGAGCAGTACTTC	CASSGLPSYEQYF
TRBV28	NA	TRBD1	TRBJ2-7	TGTGCCAGCAGTTTATTTCAGGGGGCCTACGAGCAGTACTTC	CASSLFQGAYEQYF
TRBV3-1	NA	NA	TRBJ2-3	TGTGCCAGCAGCTATCAGCCGGGACTGAGAACAGATACGCAGTATTTT	CASSYQPGLRTDTQYF
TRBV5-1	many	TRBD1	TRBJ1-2	TGCGCCAGCAGCTTGAGGTCGGGACAGGTTCGGGGCTACACCTTC	CASSLRSGQVRGYTF
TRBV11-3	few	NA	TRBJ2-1	TGTGCCAGCAGCCCGGGGAGAGGCCCTAACAATGAGCAGTTCTTC	CASSPGRGPNNEQFF
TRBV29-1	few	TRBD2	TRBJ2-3	TGCAGCGTTGTTCGCGGGGGTCGCACAGATACGCAGTATTTT	CSVVRGGRTDTQYF
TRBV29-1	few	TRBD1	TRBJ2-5	TGCAGCGTTGAATGGGCAGGGGGCATGAAGACCCAGTACTTC	CSVEWAGGMKTQYF
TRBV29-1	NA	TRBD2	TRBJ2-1	TGCAGCGTTGAAGGCGGGGGGTCCTACAATGAGCAGTTCTTC	CSVEGGGSYNEQFF
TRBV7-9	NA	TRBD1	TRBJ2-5	TGTGCCAGCAGCTTACGGGGACAGGCCCAAGAGACCCAGTACTTC	CASSLRGQAQETQYF
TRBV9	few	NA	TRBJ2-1	TGTGCCAGCAGCCCCCGGGTCGGGAATGAGCAGTTCTTC	CASSPRVGNEQFF
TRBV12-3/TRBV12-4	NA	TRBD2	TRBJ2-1	TGTGCCAGCAGAACATTCGGGGGGGGTTCCTACAATGAGCAGTTCTTC	CASRTFGGGSYNEQFF
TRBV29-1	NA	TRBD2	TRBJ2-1	TGCAGCGTTGACACGGTAGCGGGAGGGCCGAACTACAATGAGCAGTTCTTC	CSVDTVAGGPNYNEQFF
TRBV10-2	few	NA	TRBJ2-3	TGCGCCAGCAGTGAATCCAGGGGGGTGTATTTT	CASSESRGVYF
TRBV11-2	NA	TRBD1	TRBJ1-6	TGTGCCAGCAGTCGGACAGGGGCCTATAATTCACCCCTCCACTTT	CASSRTGAYNSPLHF
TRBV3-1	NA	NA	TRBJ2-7	TGTGCCAGCAGCTCCAACCCGGGGAGCTACGAGCAGTACTTC	CASSSNPGSYEQYF
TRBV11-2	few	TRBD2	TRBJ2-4	TGTGCCAGCAGCTTAGTTGGGGGGGAGGACATTCAGTACTTC	CASSLVGGEDIQYF
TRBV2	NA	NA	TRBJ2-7	TGTGCCAGCAGAACGGACAGCGGAAGCTACGAGCAGTACTTC	CASRTDSGSYEQYF
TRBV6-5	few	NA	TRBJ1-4	TGTGCCAGCAGTTACTTAACGGGGAGTCCTAATGAAAAACTGTTTTTT	CASSYLTGSPNEKLFF
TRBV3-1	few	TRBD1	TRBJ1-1	TGTGCCAGCACCAAGACAGGGGGGATGAACACTGAAGCTTTCTTT	CASTKTGGMNTEAFF
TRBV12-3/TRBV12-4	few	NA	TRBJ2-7	TGTGCCAGCAGTTCCGATCCCCGGCGGGACGGGACCTACGAGCAGTACTTC	CASSSDPRRDGTYEQYF
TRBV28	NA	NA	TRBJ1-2	TGTGCCAGCAGTTTGAGTAGAGACTACACCTTC	CASSLSRDYTF
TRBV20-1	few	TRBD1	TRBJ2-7	TGCAGTGCTAGAGCCGGCGACAGGGTCCACGAGCAGTACTTC	CSARAGDRVHEQYF
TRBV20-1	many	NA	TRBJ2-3	TGCAGGACGGACAGTCCCGCAGATACGCAGTATTTT	CRTDSPADTQYF
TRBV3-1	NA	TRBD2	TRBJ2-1	TGTGCCAGCAGCTTCAGCGGGAGGGCCCGGGATGAGCAGTTCTTC	CASSFSGRARDEQFF
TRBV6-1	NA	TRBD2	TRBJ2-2	TGTGCCGCCAGCGGCCTAGCGGGGACGACCGGGGAGCTGTTTTTT	CAASGLAGTTGELFF
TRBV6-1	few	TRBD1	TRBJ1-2	TGTGCCAGCAGTGAAGGGAGGGGGCACGACTATGGCTACACCTTC	CASSEGRGHDYGYTF
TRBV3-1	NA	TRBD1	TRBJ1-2	TGTGCCAGCAGCCAAGTTTTAGGGACAGGGGATGGCTACACCTTC	CASSQVLGTGDGYTF
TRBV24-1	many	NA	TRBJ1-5	TGTGCCACCAGTGATTCAGGGGGCAATCAGCCCCAGCATTTT	CATSDSGGNQPQHF
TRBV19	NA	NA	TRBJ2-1	TGTGCCAGTAGTTCGGACACGAGAACAACCAATGAGCAGTTCTTC	CASSSDTRTTNEQFF
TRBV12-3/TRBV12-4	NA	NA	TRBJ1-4	TGTGCCACTTCACAGTCAACTAATGAAAAACTGTTTTTT	CATSQSTNEKLFF
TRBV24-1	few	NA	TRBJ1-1	TGTGCCACCAGAGACGACAGGGAAGCTTTCTTT	CATRDDREAFF
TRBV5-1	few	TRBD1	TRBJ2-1	TGCGCCAGCAGCTTGGCGTTGGGTGAAAGGGGGCTTCGAAATGAGCAGTTCTTC	CASSLALGERGLRNEQFF
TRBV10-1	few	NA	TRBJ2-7	TGCGCCAGCAGTGAGTATGGGAGGCTCTCCTACGAGCAGTACTTC	CASSEYGRLSYEQYF
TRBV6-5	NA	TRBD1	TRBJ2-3	TGTGCCAGCAGTTCCACACCCGCGGACAGGTTAAATACGCAGTATTTT	CASSSTPADRLNTQYF